This T cell receptor (beta chain) was sequenced during a study of blood T cells in healthy people across ages. Study background: T cells yielded about one barcoded beta molecule per two cells through template switching.

Each sample used at least 6.5 million PBMCs. The CDR3 runs to 15 residues. Germline CDR1 and CDR2: SEHNR and FQNEAQ (reference sequence). Primers used in a second PCR of about 6 to 12 cycles were a sample-barcoded 5' primer and a J-beta primer mix. TCRdb re-called the 5' RACE reads with MiXCR, one entry per CDR3 protein. The data hold around 1,000,000 distinct CDR3 sequences, with roughly 24% observed a single time. In the case of this clonotype: Its antigen is unidentified.

Overall study findings and caveats: A greater number of naive CD4+ cells and higher diversity distinguished long-lived donors from aged donors.

This sample also belongs to another study, concerning T cells of mothers and their children. That work states: Some 2.7 million TCR beta reads per child versus over 8 million per mother.

The chain is built from TRBV7-9 and TRBJ2-5; possibly TRBD1 for D (5 bases). The J call may be faulty, since TRBJ2-1 better matches the DNA end. This clonotype was obtained from a girl aged 2-10 years in good health. Sequences were obtained from blood. The CDR3 sequence: CASSLETGVYGEQFF. The CDR3 DNA reads as TGTGCCAGCAGCTTAGAAACAGGAGTTTATGGTGAGCAGTTCTTC.